This note documents a single T cell receptor beta chain sequence. Peripheral blood came from all dose cohorts at three timepoints. Profiling relied on immunoSEQ multiplex PCR, and the TCRdb table lists in-frame clones only, not all of them. The sample shows approximately 17,000 clones, approximately 78% of them seen only once. The CDR3 has 15 amino acids. V was cut by 2 bases and J by 4 bases, with 12 bases left in between. Germline assignment: CDR1 SGHRS and CDR2 YFSETQ. The record originates from a study of OX40 agonist ivuxolimab in advanced cancers. Study summary: Melanoma, hepatocellular carcinoma, head and neck or renal cell cancer occurred in dose-escalation patients.

The sequence derives from an adult with an advanced solid tumor such as melanoma, head and neck, liver or kidney cancer. The V and J genes are TRBV5-1 and TRBJ2-2, with D perhaps matching TRBD1 (6 bases). The sample consisted of CD4+ or CD8+ T cells sorted from blood, taken in a trial of the OX40 agonist ivuxolimab. CDR3 region: CASSFLQGGTGELFF. The CDR3, as DNA: TGCGCCAGCAGCTTTCTACAGGGCGGCACCGGGGAGCTGTTTTTT.